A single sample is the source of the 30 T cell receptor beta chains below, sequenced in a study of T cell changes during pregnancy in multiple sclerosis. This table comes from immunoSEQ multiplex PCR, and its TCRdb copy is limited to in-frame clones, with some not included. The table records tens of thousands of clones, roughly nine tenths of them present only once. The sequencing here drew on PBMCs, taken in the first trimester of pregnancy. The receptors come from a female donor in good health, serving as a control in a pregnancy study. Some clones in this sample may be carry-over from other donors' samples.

CDR3 sequence: CASSVSASSGNTIYF. The CDR3 nucleotides are TGTGCCAGCAGCGTGAGCGCAAGCTCTGGAAACACCATATATTTT. The chain employs TRBV9 and TRBJ1-3, with D hard to call. This CDR3 has 15 residues. The V end was cut by 2 bases, the J end by 0 bases, with 9 bases between. CDR1 SGDLS and CDR2 YYNGEE come from the germline V gene. Using reference TRBV9 and TRBJ1-3 for the parts outside the CDR3, the full variable domain is DSGVTQTPKHLITATGQRVTLRCSPRSGDLSVYWYQQSLDQGLQFLIQYYNGEERAKGNILERFSAQQFPDLHSELNLSSLELGDSALYFCASSVSASSGNTIYFGEGSWLTVV.

In nucleotides, the CDR3 is TGTGCCAGCTCGCCAAACCCAGGGTTGGTGAATGGCTACACCTTC. Encoded protein: CASSPNPGLVNGYTF. The chain combines TRBV18 with TRBJ1-2, with a possible D match to TRBD1 (5 bases). Looked up from germline, CDR1 is KGHSH and CDR2 is LQKENI. V was pared by 6 bases and J by 6 bases, with 20 bases between. The CDR3 totals 15 residues.

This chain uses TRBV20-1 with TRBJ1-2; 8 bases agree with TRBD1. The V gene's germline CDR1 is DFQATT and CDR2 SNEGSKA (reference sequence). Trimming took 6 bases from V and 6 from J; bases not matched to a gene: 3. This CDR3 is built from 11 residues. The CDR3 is CSANRGDGYTF. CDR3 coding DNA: TGCAGTGCGAACAGGGGGGATGGCTACACCTTC.

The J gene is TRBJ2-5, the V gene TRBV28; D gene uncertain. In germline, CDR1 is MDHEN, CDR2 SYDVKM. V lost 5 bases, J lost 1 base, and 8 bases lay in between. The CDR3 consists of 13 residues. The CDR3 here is CASSPNSQETQYF. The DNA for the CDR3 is TGTGCCAGCAGTCCGAATAGCCAAGAGACCCAGTACTTC.

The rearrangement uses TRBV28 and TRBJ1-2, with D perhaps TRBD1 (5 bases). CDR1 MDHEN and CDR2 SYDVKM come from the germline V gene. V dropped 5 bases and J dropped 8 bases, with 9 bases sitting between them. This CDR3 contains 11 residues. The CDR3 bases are TGTGCCAGCAGTCCCAAGGGGGGCTACACCTTC. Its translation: CASSPKGGYTF.

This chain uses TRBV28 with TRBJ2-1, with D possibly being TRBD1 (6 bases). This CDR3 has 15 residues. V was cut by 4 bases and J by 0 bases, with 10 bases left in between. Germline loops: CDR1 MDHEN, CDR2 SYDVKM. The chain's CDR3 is CASSSTGSSYNEQFF. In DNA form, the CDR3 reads TGTGCCAGCAGTTCAACAGGGAGCTCCTACAATGAGCAGTTCTTC.

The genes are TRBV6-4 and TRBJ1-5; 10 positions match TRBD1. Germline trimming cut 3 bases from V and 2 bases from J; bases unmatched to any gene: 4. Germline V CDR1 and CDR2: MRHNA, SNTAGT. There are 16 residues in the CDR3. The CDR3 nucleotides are TGTGCCAGCAGTGAAGGGACAGGGGACGGCAATCAGCCCCAGCATTTT. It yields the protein CASSEGTGDGNQPQHF.

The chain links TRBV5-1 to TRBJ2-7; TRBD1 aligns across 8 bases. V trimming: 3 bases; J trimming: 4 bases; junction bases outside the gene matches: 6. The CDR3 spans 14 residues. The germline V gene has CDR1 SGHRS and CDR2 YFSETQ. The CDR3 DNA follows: TGCGCCAGCAGCTCTGCGGGACAGGCTTACGAGCAGTACTTC. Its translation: CASSSAGQAYEQYF.

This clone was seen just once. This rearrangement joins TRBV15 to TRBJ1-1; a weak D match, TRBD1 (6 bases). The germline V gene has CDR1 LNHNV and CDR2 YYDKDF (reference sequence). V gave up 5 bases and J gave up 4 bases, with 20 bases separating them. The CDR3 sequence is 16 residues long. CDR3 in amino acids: CATSGSGDTVVTEAFF. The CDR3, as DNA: TGTGCCACCAGCGGATCAGGGGACACGGTCGTCACTGAAGCTTTCTTT.

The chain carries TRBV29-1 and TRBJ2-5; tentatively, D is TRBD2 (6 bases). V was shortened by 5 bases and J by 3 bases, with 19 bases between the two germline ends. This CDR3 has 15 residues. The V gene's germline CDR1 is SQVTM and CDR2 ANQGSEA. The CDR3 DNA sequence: TGCAGCGTTAACCGTGGGGGGTCGGGAAAAGAGACCCAGTACTTC. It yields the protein CSVNRGGSGKETQYF.

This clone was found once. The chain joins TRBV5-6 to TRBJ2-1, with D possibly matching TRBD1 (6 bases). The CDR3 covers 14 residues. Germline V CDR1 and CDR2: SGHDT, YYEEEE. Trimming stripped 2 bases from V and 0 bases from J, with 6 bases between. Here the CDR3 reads CASSLGGSYNEQFF. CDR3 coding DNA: TGTGCCAGCAGCTTAGGGGGCTCCTACAATGAGCAGTTCTTC.

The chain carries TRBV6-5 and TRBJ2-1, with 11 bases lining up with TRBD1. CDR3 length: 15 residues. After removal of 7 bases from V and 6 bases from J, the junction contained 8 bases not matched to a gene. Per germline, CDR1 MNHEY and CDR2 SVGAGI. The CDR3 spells CASTPRTGGFNEQFF. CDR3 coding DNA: TGTGCCAGCACCCCACGGACAGGGGGCTTCAATGAGCAGTTCTTC.

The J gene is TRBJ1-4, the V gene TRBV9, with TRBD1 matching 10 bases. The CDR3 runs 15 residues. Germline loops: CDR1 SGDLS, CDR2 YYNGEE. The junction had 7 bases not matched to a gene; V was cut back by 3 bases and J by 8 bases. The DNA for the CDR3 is TGTGCCAGCAGCGATGGGACAGGGGTGGGAGAAAAACTGTTTTTT. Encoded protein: CASSDGTGVGEKLFF.

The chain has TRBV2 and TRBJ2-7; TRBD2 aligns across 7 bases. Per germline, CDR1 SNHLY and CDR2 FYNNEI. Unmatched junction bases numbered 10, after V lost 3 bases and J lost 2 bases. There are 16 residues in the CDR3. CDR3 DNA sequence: TGTGCCAGCAGTGATGCTTGGGGGGGAGCAGCCTACGAGCAGTACTTC. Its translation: CASSDAWGGAAYEQYF.

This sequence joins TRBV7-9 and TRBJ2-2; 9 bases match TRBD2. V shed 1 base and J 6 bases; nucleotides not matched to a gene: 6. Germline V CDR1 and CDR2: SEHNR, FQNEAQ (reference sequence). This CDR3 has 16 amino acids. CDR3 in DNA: TGTGCCAGCAGCTTAGGTCTAGCGGGACGTCCCGGGGAGCTGTTTTTT. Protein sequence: CASSLGLAGRPGELFF.

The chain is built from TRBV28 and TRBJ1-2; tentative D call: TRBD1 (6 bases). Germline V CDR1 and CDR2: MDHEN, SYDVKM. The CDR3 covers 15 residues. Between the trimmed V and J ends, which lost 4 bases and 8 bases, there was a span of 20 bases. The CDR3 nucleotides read TGTGCCAGCAGTTCCCTCGACAGGTGGGATCGGGGCTACACCTTC. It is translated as CASSSLDRWDRGYTF.

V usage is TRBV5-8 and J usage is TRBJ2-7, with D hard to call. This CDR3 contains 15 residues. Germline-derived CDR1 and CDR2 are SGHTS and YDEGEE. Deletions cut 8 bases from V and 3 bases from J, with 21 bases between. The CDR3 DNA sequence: TGTGCCAGTAACCTCGGGTCCTCCTTTTACTACGAGCAGTACTTC. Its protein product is CASNLGSSFYYEQYF.

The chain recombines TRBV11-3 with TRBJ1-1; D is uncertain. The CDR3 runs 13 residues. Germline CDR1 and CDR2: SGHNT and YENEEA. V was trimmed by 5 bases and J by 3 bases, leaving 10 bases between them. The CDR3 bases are TGTGCCAGCAGCCCGATGAGGGACACTGAAGCTTTCTTT. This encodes CASSPMRDTEAFF.

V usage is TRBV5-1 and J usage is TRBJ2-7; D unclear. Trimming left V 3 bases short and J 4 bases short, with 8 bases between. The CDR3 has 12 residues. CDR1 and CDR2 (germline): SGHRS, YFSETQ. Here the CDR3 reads CASSSRGYEQYF. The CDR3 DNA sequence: TGCGCCAGCAGCTCGCGAGGATACGAGCAGTACTTC. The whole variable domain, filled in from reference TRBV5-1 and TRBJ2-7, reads KAGVTQTPRYLIKTRGQQVTLSCSPISGHRSVSWYQQTPGQGLQFLFEYFSETQRNKGNFPGRFSGRQFSNSRSEMNVSTLELGDSALYLCASSSRGYEQYFGPGTRLTVT.

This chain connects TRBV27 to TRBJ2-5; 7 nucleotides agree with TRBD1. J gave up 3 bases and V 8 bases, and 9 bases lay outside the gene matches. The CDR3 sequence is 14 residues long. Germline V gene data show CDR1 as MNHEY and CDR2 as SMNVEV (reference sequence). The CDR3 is CASSLPGQEETQYF. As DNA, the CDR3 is TGTGCCAGCTCGCTCCCTGGACAGGAAGAGACCCAGTACTTC.

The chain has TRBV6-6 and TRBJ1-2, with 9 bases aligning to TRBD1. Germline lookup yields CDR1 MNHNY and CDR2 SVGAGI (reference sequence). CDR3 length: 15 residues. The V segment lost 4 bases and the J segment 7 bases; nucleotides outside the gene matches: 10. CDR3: CASSSTPGQGPGYTF. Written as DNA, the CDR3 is TGTGCCAGCAGTTCTACACCGGGACAGGGTCCTGGCTACACCTTC.

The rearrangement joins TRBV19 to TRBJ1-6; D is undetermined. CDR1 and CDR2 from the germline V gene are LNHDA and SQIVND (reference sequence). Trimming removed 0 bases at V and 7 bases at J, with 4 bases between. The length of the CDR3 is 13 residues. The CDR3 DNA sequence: TGTGCCAGTAGTATAGATGAGAATTCACCCCTCCACTTT. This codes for CASSIDENSPLHF.

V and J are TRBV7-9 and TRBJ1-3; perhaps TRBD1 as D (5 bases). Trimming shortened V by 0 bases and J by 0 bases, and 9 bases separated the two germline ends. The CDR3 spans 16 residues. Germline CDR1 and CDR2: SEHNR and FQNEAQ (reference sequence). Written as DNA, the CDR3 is TGTGCCAGCAGCTTAGCGGGGCCAAGCTCTGGAAACACCATATATTTT. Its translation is CASSLAGPSSGNTIYF.

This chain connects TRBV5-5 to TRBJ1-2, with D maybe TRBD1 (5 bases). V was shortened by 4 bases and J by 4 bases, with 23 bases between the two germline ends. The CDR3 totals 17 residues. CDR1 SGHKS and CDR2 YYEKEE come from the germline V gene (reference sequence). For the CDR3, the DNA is TGTGCCAGCAGCCCAAGGGACGGAGGGCCCAACTTCTATGGCTACACCTTC. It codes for CASSPRDGGPNFYGYTF. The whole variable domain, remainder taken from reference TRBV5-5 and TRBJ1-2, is DAGVTQSPTHLIKTRGQQVTLRCSPISGHKSVSWYQQVLGQGPQFIFQYYEKEERGRGNFPDRFSARQFPNYSSELNVNALLLGDSALYLCASSPRDGGPNFYGYTFGSGTRLTVV.

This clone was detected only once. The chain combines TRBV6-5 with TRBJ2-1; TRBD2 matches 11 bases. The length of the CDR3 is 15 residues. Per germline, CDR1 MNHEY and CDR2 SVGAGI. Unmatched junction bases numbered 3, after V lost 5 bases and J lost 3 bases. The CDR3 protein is CASSPGTSGYNEQFF. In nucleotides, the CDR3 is TGTGCCAGCAGTCCCGGGACTAGCGGCTACAATGAGCAGTTCTTC.

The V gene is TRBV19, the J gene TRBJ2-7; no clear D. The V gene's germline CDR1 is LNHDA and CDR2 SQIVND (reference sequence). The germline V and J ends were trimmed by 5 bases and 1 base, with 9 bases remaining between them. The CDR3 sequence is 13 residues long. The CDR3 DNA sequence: TGTGCCAGTAGTGACCTAGGTTCCTACGAGCAGTACTTC. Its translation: CASSDLGSYEQYF.

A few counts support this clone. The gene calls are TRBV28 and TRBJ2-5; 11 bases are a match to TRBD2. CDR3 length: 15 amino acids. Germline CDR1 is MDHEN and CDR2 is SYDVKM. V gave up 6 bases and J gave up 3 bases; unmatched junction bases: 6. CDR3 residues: CASSSSSGGKETQYF. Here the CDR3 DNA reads TGTGCCAGCAGCTCATCTAGCGGGGGGAAAGAGACCCAGTACTTC.

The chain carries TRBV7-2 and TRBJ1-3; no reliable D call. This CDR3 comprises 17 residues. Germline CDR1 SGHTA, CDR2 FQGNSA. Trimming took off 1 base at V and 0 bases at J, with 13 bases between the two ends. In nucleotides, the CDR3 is TGTGCCAGCAGCTTAGAGGCAGCGCCGCACTCTGGAAACACCATATATTTT. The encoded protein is CASSLEAAPHSGNTIYF.

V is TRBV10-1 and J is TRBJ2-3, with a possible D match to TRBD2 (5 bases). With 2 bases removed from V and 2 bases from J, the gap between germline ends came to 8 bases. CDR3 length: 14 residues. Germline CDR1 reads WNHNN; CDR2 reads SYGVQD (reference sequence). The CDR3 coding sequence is TGCGCCAGCAGTGAGGACTATACCACAGATACGCAGTATTTT. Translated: CASSEDYTTDTQYF.

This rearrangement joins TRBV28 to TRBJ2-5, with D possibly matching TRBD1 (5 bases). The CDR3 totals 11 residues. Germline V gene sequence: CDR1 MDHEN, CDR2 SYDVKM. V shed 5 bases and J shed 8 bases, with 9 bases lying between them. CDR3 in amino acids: CASSQQATQYF. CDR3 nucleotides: TGTGCCAGCAGTCAACAGGCTACCCAGTACTTC.